The 3 T cell receptor beta chains below all came from one sample that was sequenced in a study of OX40 agonist ivuxolimab in advanced cancers. Profiling relied on immunoSEQ multiplex PCR, and the TCRdb table lists in-frame clones only, not all of them. The profile covers about 50,000 clones, with 82% appearing a single time and 1.5% to 2% taken by the ten largest. Sequences were derived from CD4+ or CD8+ T cells sorted from blood, sampled in a trial of the OX40 agonist ivuxolimab. All receptors derive from an adult with an advanced solid tumor such as melanoma, head and neck, liver or kidney cancer.

This clone is a singleton in its sample. The chain has TRBV11-2 and TRBJ2-5; no clear D. The CDR3 loop spans 14 amino acids. Deletions cut 5 bases from V and 5 bases from J, with 15 bases between. CDR1 is SGHAT and CDR2 is FQNNGV in the germline V gene. The CDR3 is CASSLPSGRETQYF. The CDR3 bases are TGTGCCAGCAGCCTCCCCTCGGGCCGGGAGACCCAGTACTTC.

This clone was observed a handful of times. The chain uses TRBV7-9 and TRBJ2-5, with 13 bases matching TRBD2. Germline CDR1 SEHNR, CDR2 FQNEAQ (reference sequence). The CDR3 extends over 17 amino acids. Losses at the gene ends were 5 bases for V and 1 base for J; bases not matched to a gene: 7. The CDR3 DNA sequence: TGTGCCAGCAGCCGGACTAGCGGGGGTCTGGGCCAAGAGACCCAGTACTTC. Translated: CASSRTSGGLGQETQYF.

The chain couples TRBV6-1 to TRBJ2-1, with a tentative D call TRBD1 (6 bases). The ends were cut back, 4 bases at V and 9 bases at J, with 22 bases in the middle. From germline, CDR1 is MNHNS and CDR2 SASEGT. The CDR3 has 16 residues. The CDR3 protein is CASSAVRGSFISEQFF. CDR3 bases: TGTGCCAGCAGTGCCGTCAGGGGCTCGTTTATTAGTGAGCAGTTCTTC.